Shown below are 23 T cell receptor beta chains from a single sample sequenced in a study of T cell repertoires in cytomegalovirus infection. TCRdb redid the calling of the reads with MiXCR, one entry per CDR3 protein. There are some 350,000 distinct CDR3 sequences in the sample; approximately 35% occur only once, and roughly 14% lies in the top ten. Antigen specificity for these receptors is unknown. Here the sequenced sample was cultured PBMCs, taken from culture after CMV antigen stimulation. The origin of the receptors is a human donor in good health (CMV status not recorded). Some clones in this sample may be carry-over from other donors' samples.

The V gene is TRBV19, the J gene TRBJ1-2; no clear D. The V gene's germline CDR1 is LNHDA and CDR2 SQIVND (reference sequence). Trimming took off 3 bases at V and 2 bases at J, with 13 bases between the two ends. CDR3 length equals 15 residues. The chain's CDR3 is CASSISTPRNYGYTF. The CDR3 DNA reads TGTGCCAGTAGTATCTCAACCCCCAGGAACTATGGCTACACCTTC.

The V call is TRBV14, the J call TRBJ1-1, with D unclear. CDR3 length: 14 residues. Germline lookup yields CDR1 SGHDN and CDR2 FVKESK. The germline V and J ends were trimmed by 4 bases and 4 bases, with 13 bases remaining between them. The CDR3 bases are TGTGCCAGCAGCCCCCACCAGATGGGCACTGAAGCTTTCTTT. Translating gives CASSPHQMGTEAFF.

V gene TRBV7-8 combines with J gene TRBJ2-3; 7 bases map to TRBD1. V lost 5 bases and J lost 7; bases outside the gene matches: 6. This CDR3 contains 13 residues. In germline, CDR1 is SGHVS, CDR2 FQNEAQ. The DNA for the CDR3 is TGTGCCAGCAGCCAGGGGACAGCAAATACGCAGTATTTT. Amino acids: CASSQGTANTQYF.

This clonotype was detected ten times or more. Here the CDR3 reads CASSPRDSTYEQYF. The CDR3 DNA sequence: TGTGCCAGCAGCCCCCGGGACTCCACCTACGAGCAGTACTTC. The chain employs TRBV7-2 and TRBJ2-7, with TRBD2 as a possible D gene (6 bases). The V gene lost 5 bases and the J gene lost 2 bases, with 13 bases spanning the gap. Germline lookup yields CDR1 SGHTA and CDR2 FQGNSA. There are 14 residues in the CDR3.

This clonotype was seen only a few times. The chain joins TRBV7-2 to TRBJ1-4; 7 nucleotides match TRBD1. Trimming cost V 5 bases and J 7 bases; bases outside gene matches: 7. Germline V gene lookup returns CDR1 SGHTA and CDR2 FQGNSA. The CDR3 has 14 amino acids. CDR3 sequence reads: CASSRTGYGEKLFF. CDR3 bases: TGTGCCAGCAGCCGGACAGGTTACGGTGAAAAACTGTTTTTT.

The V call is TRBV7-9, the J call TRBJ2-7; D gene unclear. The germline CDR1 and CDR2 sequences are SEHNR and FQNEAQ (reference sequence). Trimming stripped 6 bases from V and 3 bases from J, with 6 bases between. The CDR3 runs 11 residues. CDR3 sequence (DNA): TGTGCCAGCAGTCGGGTCTACGAGCAGTACGTC. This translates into CASSRVYEQYV.

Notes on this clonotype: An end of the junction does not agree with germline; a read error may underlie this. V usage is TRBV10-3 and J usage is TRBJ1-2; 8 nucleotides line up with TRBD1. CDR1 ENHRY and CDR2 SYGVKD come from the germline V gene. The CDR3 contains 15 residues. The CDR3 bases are TGTGTCATCCCGGGACAGGACCCTAAGGGCTATGGCTACACCTTC. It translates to CVIPGQDPKGYGYTF.

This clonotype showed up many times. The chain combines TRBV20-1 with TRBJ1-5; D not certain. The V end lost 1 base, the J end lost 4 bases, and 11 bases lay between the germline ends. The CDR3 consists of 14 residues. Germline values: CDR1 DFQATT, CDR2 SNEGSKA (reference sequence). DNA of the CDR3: TGCAGTGCTAGAGTGGGTGCGGCAAATCAGCCCCAGCATTTT. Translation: CSARVGAANQPQHF.

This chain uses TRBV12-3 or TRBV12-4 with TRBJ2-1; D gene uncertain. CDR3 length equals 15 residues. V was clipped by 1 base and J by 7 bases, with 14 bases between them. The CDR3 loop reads CASSLGGFGLNEQFF. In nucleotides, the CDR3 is TGTGCCAGCAGTTTAGGCGGTTTTGGGCTAAATGAGCAGTTCTTC.

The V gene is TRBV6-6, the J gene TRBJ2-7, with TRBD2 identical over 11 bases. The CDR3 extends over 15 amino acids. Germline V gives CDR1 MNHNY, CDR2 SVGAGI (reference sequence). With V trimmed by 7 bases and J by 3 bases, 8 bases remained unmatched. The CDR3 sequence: CASNPSGTSGYEQYV. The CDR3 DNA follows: TGTGCCAGCAATCCATCCGGGACTAGCGGCTACGAGCAGTACGTC.

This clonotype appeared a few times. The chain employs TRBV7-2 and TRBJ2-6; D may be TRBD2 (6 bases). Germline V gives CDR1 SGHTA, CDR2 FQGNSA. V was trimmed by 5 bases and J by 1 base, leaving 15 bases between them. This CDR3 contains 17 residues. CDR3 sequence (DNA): TGTGCCAGCAGCCCCGCGGCAGGGAGGTCTGGGGCCAACGTCCTGACTTTC. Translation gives CASSPAAGRSGANVLTF. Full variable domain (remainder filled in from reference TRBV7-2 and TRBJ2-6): GAGVSQSPSNKVTEKGKDVELRCDPISGHTALYWYRQSLGQGLEFLIYFQGNSAPDKSGLPSDRFSAERTGGSVSTLTIQRTQQEDSAVYLCASSPAAGRSGANVLTFGAGSRLTVL.

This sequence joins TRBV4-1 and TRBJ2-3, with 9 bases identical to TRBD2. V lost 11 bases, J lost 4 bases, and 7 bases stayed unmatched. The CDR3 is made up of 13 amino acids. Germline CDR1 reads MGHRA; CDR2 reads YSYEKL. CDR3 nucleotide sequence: TGCGCCGGTAGCGGGAGAATTTCAGATACGCAGTATTTT. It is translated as CAGSGRISDTQYF.

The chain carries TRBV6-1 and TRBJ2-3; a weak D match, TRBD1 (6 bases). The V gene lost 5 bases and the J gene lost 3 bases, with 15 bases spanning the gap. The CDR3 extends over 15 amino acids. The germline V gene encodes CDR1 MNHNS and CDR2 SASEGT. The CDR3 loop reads CASSKTGSETDTQYF. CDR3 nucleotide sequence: TGTGCCAGCAGTAAGACAGGATCTGAGACAGATACGCAGTATTTT.

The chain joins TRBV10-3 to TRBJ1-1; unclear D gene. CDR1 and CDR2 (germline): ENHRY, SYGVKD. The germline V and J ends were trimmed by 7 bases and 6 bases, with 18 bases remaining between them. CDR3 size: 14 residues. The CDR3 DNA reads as TGTGCCATCACCAAACGGGCCCTTGGCGCTGAAGCTTTCTTT. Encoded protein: CAITKRALGAEAFF.

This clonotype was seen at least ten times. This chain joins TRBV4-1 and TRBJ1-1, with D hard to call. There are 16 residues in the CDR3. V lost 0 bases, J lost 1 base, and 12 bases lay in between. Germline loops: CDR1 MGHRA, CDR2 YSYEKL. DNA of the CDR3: TGCGCCAGCAGCCAAGAACGTGTTTCGCAGAACACTGAAGCTTTCTTT. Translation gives CASSQERVSQNTEAFF.

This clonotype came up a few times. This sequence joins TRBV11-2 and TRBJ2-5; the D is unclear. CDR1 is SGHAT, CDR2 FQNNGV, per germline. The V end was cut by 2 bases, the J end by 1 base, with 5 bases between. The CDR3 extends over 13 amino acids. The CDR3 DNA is TGTGCCAGCAGCTTACAACTCCAAGAGACCCAGTACTTC. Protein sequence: CASSLQLQETQYF.

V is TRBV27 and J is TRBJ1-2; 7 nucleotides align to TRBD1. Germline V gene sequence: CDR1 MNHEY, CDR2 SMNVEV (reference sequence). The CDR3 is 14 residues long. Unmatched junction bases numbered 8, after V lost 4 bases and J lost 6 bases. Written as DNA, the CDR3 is TGTGCCAGCAGTTCGACAGGGCAAAGGAATGGCTACACCTTC. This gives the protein CASSSTGQRNGYTF.

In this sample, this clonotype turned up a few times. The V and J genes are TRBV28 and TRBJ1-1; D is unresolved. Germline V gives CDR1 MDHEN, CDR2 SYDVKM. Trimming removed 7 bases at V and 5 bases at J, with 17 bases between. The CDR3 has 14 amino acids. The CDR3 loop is CASTQRRIRTEAFF. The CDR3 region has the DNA TGTGCCAGCACCCAAAGAAGGATAAGAACTGAAGCTTTCTTT.

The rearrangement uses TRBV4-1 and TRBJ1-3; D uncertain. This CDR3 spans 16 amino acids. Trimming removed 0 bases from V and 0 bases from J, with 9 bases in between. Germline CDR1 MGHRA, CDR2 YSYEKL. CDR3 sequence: CASSQDEGSSGNTIYF. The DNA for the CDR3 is TGCGCCAGCAGCCAAGATGAAGGCAGCTCTGGAAACACCATATATTTT.

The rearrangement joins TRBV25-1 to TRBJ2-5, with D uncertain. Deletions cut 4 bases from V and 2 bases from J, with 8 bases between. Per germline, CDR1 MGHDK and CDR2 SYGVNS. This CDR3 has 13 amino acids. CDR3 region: CASSVDQQETQYF. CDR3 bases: TGTGCCAGCAGTGTGGACCAACAAGAGACCCAGTACTTC. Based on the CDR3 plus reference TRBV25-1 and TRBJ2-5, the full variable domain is EADIYQTPRYLVIGTGKKITLECSQTMGHDKMYWYQQDPGMELHLIHYSYGVNSTEKGDLSSESTVSRIRTEHFPLTLESARPSHTSQYLCASSVDQQETQYFGPGTRLLVL.

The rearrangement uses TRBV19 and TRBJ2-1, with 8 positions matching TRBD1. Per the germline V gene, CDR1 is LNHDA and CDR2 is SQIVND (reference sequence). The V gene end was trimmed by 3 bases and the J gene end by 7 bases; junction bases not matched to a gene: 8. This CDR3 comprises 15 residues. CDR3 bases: TGTGCCAGTAGTATTACCGGGACAGGTAGTAATGAGCAGTTCTTC. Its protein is CASSITGTGSNEQFF.

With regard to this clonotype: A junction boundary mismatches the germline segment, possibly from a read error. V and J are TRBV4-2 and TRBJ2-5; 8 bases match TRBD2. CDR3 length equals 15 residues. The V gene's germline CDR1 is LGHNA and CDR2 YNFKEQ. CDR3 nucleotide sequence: TGTGCCAGCAGCCAAGAAACTAGCGGCCAAGAGACCCAGTCCTTC. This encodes CASSQETSGQETQSF.

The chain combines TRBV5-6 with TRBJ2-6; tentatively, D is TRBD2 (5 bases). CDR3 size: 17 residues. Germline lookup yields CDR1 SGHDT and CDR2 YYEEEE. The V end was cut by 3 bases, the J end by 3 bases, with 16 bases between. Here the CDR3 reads CASSYRTPRFGANVLTF. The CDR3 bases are TGTGCCAGCAGCTACCGGACTCCAAGGTTTGGGGCCAACGTCCTGACTTTC. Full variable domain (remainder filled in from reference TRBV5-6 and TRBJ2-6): DAGVTQSPTHLIKTRGQQVTLRCSPKSGHDTVSWYQQALGQGPQFIFQYYEEEERQRGNFPDRFSGHQFPNYSSELNVNALLLGDSALYLCASSYRTPRFGANVLTFGAGSRLTVL.